The 20 T cell receptor beta chains listed next were all sequenced from one sample in a study of blood T cells in healthy people across ages. Sample-barcoded 5' priming and a J-beta primer mix drove a second PCR of about 6 to 12 cycles. TCRdb called the 5' RACE reads again in MiXCR, with one record for every CDR3 protein. The data hold hundreds of thousands of distinct CDR3 sequences, with approximately 24% observed a single time. These same records also appear under a second study, on T cells of mothers and their children.

What was sequenced was blood. The receptors were gathered from a boy aged 10-17 years in good health.

The CDR3 nucleotides read TGTGCCAGCAGCTTAGAGACGTACTCCTACGAGCAGTACTTC. Amino acids: CASSLETYSYEQYF. V and J are TRBV5-5 and TRBJ2-7; D gene uncertain. The V and J ends lost 2 bases and 0 bases respectively, with 9 bases between them. CDR3 length equals 14 residues. From germline, CDR1 is SGHKS and CDR2 YYEKEE (reference sequence).

The chain is built from TRBV6-5 and TRBJ2-3; 8 bases are a match to TRBD1. The CDR3 runs 15 residues. Per the germline V gene, CDR1 is MNHEY and CDR2 is SVGAGI. Trimming cost V 6 bases and J 2 bases; bases outside gene matches: 7. The CDR3 loop reads CASRRDRWDTDTQYF. In nucleotides, the CDR3 is TGTGCCAGCAGGAGGGACAGGTGGGACACAGATACGCAGTATTTT.

This clonotype is a singleton in its sample. The rearrangement joins TRBV4-1 to TRBJ2-7, with D possibly matching TRBD2 (5 bases). Germline loops: CDR1 MGHRA, CDR2 YSYEKL. This CDR3 is 15 amino acids long. V dropped 0 bases and J dropped 2 bases, with 11 bases sitting between them. DNA for the CDR3: TGCGCCAGCAGCCAAGAAGCAGGACTTACCTACGAGCAGTACTTC. It is translated as CASSQEAGLTYEQYF.

The table lists this clonotype with a few counts. The chain carries TRBV20-1 and TRBJ1-1, with a tentative D call TRBD1 (5 bases). Germline V gene lookup returns CDR1 DFQATT and CDR2 SNEGSKA (reference sequence). This CDR3 comprises 14 residues. With 5 bases removed from V and 5 bases from J, the gap between germline ends came to 18 bases. In DNA, the CDR3 is TGCAGTGCTGAACAGGCCAGGTCGAGGACTGAAGCTTTCTTT. It encodes CSAEQARSRTEAFF.

The genes are TRBV5-1 and TRBJ2-5, with 8 bases lining up with TRBD2. The CDR3 totals 15 residues. J gave up 8 bases and V 6 bases, and 15 bases lay outside the gene matches. CDR1 is SGHRS, CDR2 YFSETQ, per germline. For the CDR3, the DNA is TGCGCCAGCACCGACTCGCCAGGGACTAGGGAAACCCAGTACTTC. Protein sequence: CASTDSPGTRETQYF. Based on the CDR3 plus reference TRBV5-1 and TRBJ2-5, the full variable domain is KAGVTQTPRYLIKTRGQQVTLSCSPISGHRSVSWYQQTPGQGLQFLFEYFSETQRNKGNFPGRFSGRQFSNSRSEMNVSTLELGDSALYLCASTDSPGTRETQYFGPGTRLLVL.

This clonotype came up a few times. The CDR3 coding sequence is TGTGCCAGCAGCTTTCTCGATCGAAGGGTCTCCTACGAGCAGTACTTC. It translates to CASSFLDRRVSYEQYF. This chain connects TRBV12-1 to TRBJ2-7. TRBV12-1 is a pseudogene segment. The CDR3 runs to 16 residues.

This clonotype was observed a handful of times. The chain carries TRBV29-1 and TRBJ2-4; the D gene is possibly TRBD1 (5 bases). The CDR3 has 13 amino acids. V was shortened by 7 bases and J by 3 bases, with 13 bases between the two germline ends. Germline-derived CDR1 and CDR2 are SQVTM and ANQGSEA. In nucleotides, the CDR3 is TGCAGCGCCCAGGGATTGGGCAAAAACATTCAGTACTTC. Its translation is CSAQGLGKNIQYF.

CDR3 DNA sequence: TGTGCCAGCAGAACGACAGGGGGTGGGGGACAGCCCCAGCATTTT. This sequence encodes CASRTTGGGGQPQHF. V usage is TRBV6-5 and J usage is TRBJ1-5, with 9 bases fitting TRBD1. Unmatched junction bases numbered 10, after V lost 6 bases and J lost 7 bases. CDR1 MNHEY and CDR2 SVGAGI come from the germline V gene. The CDR3 sequence is 15 residues long.

This clonotype was counted a few times. An end of the junction does not agree with germline; a read error may underlie this. The chain combines TRBV6-5 with TRBJ2-1, with D perhaps matching TRBD1 (5 bases). CDR3 length equals 13 residues. The germline CDR1 and CDR2 sequences are MNHEY and SVGAGI. In DNA form, the CDR3 reads TGTGCCAGCAGACTCCAGACGGACAATAAGCAGTTCTTC. Translated: CASRLQTDNKQFF.

Turning to this clonotype: At one boundary the junction diverges from the germline segment, which might be a read error. The chain couples TRBV5-5 to TRBJ1-1; a weak D match, TRBD1 (5 bases). The CDR3 has 14 residues. Germline V lookup: CDR1 SGHKS, CDR2 YYEKEE (reference sequence). In nucleotides, the CDR3 is TGTGTCAGCAGCTGGACAAGGATGAACACTGAAGCTTTCTTT. Translation: CVSSWTRMNTEAFF.

The sample holds a few counts of this clonotype. V gene TRBV12-3 or TRBV12-4 combines with J gene TRBJ2-1, with 7 bases that match TRBD1. The J call is uncertain, as TRBJ2-7 better fits the DNA end. The length of the CDR3 is 13 residues. For the CDR3, the DNA is TGTGCCAGCGCTGACAGGGTCTCCTACGAGCAGTACTTC. Protein product: CASADRVSYEQYF.

Ten or more counts support this clonotype. The chain recombines TRBV7-2 with TRBJ2-7; possible D gene TRBD1, 6 bases. CDR1 SGHTA and CDR2 FQGNSA come from the germline V gene. The CDR3 is 14 amino acids. The V end lost 7 bases, the J end lost 1 base, and 14 bases lay between the germline ends. In DNA form, the CDR3 reads TGTGCCAGCACCTCCAACAGGGCATCCTACGAGCAGTACTTC. It codes for CASTSNRASYEQYF.

The chain combines TRBV20-1 with TRBJ1-4; D gene uncertain. V was clipped by 6 bases and J by 5 bases, with 13 bases between them. The CDR3 length is 13 residues. The V gene's germline CDR1 is DFQATT and CDR2 SNEGSKA (reference sequence). CDR3 DNA: TGCAGTGCCACCCTGGAGGGAAATGAAAAACTGTTTTTT. This translates into CSATLEGNEKLFF.

The CDR3 protein is CASSPRQEGNVQYF. In DNA form, the CDR3 reads TGCGCCAGCAGCCCACGACAGGAAGGGAACGTTCAGTACTTC. The chain joins TRBV5-1 to TRBJ2-4; tentative D call: TRBD1 (6 bases). This CDR3 contains 14 residues. The germline V gene encodes CDR1 SGHRS and CDR2 YFSETQ. Trimming shortened V by 4 bases and J by 11 bases, and 19 bases separated the two germline ends.

The chain is built from TRBV5-1 and TRBJ2-5; D is uncertain. The J call may be in error: the DNA end matches TRBJ2-7 better. The CDR3 consists of 16 residues. Germline V gives CDR1 SGHRS, CDR2 YFSETQ. The CDR3: CASSLDSARIFYEQYF. The CDR3, as DNA: TGCGCCAGCAGCTTGGATTCCGCTCGGATTTTCTACGAGCAGTACTTC.

This clonotype came up a few times. Its ends do not fully match the called genes, so a read error is possible. The chain has TRBV6-1 and TRBJ2-5; TRBD2 matches 8 bases. The CDR3 is 13 amino acids. Germline loops: CDR1 MNHNS, CDR2 SASEGT. In DNA form, the CDR3 reads TGTGCCAGCAGTGAATTCGGGAGGGAGACCCAGTGCTTC. This codes for CASSEFGRETQCF.

This clonotype appeared a few times. The V call is TRBV15, the J call TRBJ2-2; no definite D call. Germline V CDR1 and CDR2: LNHNV, YYDKDF (reference sequence). CDR3 length equals 15 residues. The V gene lost 0 bases and the J gene lost 0 bases, with 5 bases spanning the gap. CDR3 protein: CATSRDRTNTGELFF. As DNA, the CDR3 is TGTGCCACCAGCAGAGATCGGACGAACACCGGGGAGCTGTTTTTT. The variable domain in full, completed from reference TRBV15 and TRBJ2-2, reads DAMVIQNPRYQVTQFGKPVTLSCSQTLNHNVMYWYQQKSSQAPKLLFHYYDKDFNNEADTPDNFQSRRPNTSFCFLDIRSPGLGDTAMYLCATSRDRTNTGELFFGEGSRLTVL.

This chain connects TRBV5-1 to TRBJ2-3; D unclear. The V and J ends lost 0 bases and 5 bases respectively, with 13 bases between them. The CDR3 is 15 residues long. The germline V gene has CDR1 SGHRS and CDR2 YFSETQ. CDR3 bases: TGCGCCAGCAGCTTGGTAGGGCACATCCAAGATACGCAGTATTTT. Translation: CASSLVGHIQDTQYF.

The rearrangement joins TRBV6-6 to TRBJ2-7; D possibly corresponds to TRBD2 (5 bases). CDR1 MNHNY and CDR2 SVGAGI come from the germline V gene (reference sequence). Trimming cost V 6 bases and J 4 bases, with 16 bases left between them. The CDR3 runs to 14 residues. The CDR3 DNA follows: TGTGCCAGCAGCCAGCTACCGAGCGGTTACGAGCAGTACTTC. This sequence encodes CASSQLPSGYEQYF.

V usage is TRBV11-2 and J usage is TRBJ2-3; possibly TRBD2 for D (6 bases). Trimming removed 7 bases at V and 2 bases at J, with 16 bases between. Per the germline V gene, CDR1 is SGHAT and CDR2 is FQNNGV. This CDR3 has 15 residues. The CDR3 loop reads CASIQWRGNTDTQYF. CDR3 sequence (DNA): TGTGCCAGCATTCAATGGCGGGGCAACACAGATACGCAGTATTTT.